A selection of T cell receptor beta chains follows, all from one sample in a study of identical twins. One entry per CDR3 protein results from TCRdb running MiXCR on the 5' RACE reads. The sample has 1.5 million to 2 million distinct CDR3 sequences; roughly 35% are singletons. Source material: cord blood. The receptors here all came from a newborn girl in good health. CDR3s include the opening cysteine and the closing phenylalanine or tryptophan. D genes are given only for firm matches. A clone size is listed for some rows: how often the clone was seen (once, few, many), or a class if it is expanded.

clone size: few; D gene: -; V gene: TRBV7-8; J gene: TRBJ1-6; CDR3 DNA: TGTGCCAGCAGCCCTCTTCATCCGAGCTCCTATAATTCACCCCTCCACTTT; CDR3 protein: CASSPLHPSSYNSPLHF
clone size: -; D gene: -; V gene: TRBV20-1; J gene: TRBJ2-5; CDR3 DNA: TGCAGTGCTAGAGATTTCAGGGGGGGACAAGAGACCCAGTACTTC; CDR3 protein: CSARDFRGGQETQYF
clone size: few; D gene: -; V gene: TRBV19; J gene: TRBJ1-2; CDR3 DNA: TGTGCCACCGGCAGGCGTTCCTATGGCTACACCTTC; CDR3 protein: CATGRRSYGYTF
clone size: -; D gene: TRBD2; V gene: TRBV11-1; J gene: TRBJ2-3; CDR3 DNA: TGTGCCAGCAGCTACACAAGGACTAGCGGGACCACAGATACGCAGTATTTT; CDR3 protein: CASSYTRTSGTTDTQYF
clone size: -; D gene: TRBD1; V gene: TRBV24-1; J gene: TRBJ2-6; CDR3 DNA: TGTGCCACCAGTACGGGACAGTTTGGGGCCAACGTCCTGACTTTC; CDR3 protein: CATSTGQFGANVLTF
clone size: few; D gene: TRBD2; V gene: TRBV24-1; J gene: TRBJ2-1; CDR3 DNA: TGTGCCACCAGTGATTCTCGGACTAGCGGCCATGAGCAGTTCTTC; CDR3 protein: CATSDSRTSGHEQFF
clone size: -; D gene: -; V gene: TRBV6-4; J gene: TRBJ1-1; CDR3 DNA: TGTGCCAGCAGTGTCACAGAGGAACACACTGAAGCTTTCTTT; CDR3 protein: CASSVTEEHTEAFF
clone size: -; D gene: TRBD1; V gene: TRBV10-3; J gene: TRBJ1-2; CDR3 DNA: TGTGCCATCAGTGAACCGGGACAGACTTCAGCTAACTATGGCTACACCTTC; CDR3 protein: CAISEPGQTSANYGYTF
clone size: -; D gene: TRBD2; V gene: TRBV20-1; J gene: TRBJ2-3; CDR3 DNA: TGCAGTGCTAAGGGGGCTAGCGGGAGATTAGATACGCAGTATTTT; CDR3 protein: CSAKGASGRLDTQYF
clone size: -; D gene: -; V gene: TRBV19; J gene: TRBJ2-1; CDR3 DNA: TGTGCCAGTAGTATAGTAGGCCAGGGCCCCTACAATGAGCAGTTCTTC; CDR3 protein: CASSIVGQGPYNEQFF
clone size: few; D gene: -; V gene: TRBV18; J gene: TRBJ2-4; CDR3 DNA: TGTGCCAGCTCACAACTGAGCTCGGTTGGCATTCAGTACTTC; CDR3 protein: CASSQLSSVGIQYF
clone size: -; D gene: -; V gene: TRBV29-1; J gene: TRBJ2-1; CDR3 DNA: TGCAGCGTTGAGGGACGATACAATGAGCAGTTCTTC; CDR3 protein: CSVEGRYNEQFF
clone size: few; D gene: -; V gene: TRBV6-6; J gene: TRBJ2-7; CDR3 DNA: TGTGCCAGCCAAGGACAGAGCTACGAGCAGTACTTC; CDR3 protein: CASQGQSYEQYF
clone size: -; D gene: -; V gene: TRBV6-1; J gene: TRBJ1-2; CDR3 DNA: TGTGCCAGCAGTGAAGAGGCAGGGAGTGGCTACACCTTC; CDR3 protein: CASSEEAGSGYTF
clone size: -; D gene: -; V gene: TRBV18; J gene: TRBJ2-1; CDR3 DNA: TGTGCCAGCTCACCACCCCCGGGAAGGGGCGCGTTCTTC; CDR3 protein: CASSPPPGRGAFF
clone size: -; D gene: TRBD1; V gene: TRBV20-1; J gene: TRBJ1-2; CDR3 DNA: TGCAGTGCTAGAGTGGGGAACAGGGGAGACTATGGCTACACCTTC; CDR3 protein: CSARVGNRGDYGYTF
clone size: -; D gene: TRBD2; V gene: TRBV5-1; J gene: TRBJ2-2; CDR3 DNA: TGCGCCAGCTGGGTACTAGCGGGGGCCAACACCGGGGAGCTGTTTTTT; CDR3 protein: CASWVLAGANTGELFF
clone size: -; D gene: TRBD1; V gene: TRBV10-3; J gene: TRBJ1-5; CDR3 DNA: TGTGCCATCAGCGGGACAGGGATACTACAGCCCCAGCATTTT; CDR3 protein: CAISGTGILQPQHF
clone size: -; D gene: -; V gene: TRBV5-6; J gene: TRBJ1-5; CDR3 DNA: TGTGCCAGCAGTATGACTCAGGGGCGGGATAGCAATCAGCCCCAGCATTTT; CDR3 protein: CASSMTQGRDSNQPQHF
clone size: few; D gene: -; V gene: TRBV2; J gene: TRBJ1-6; CDR3 DNA: TGTGCCAGCAGTGAACCCATGAGCTCCTATAATTCACCCCTCCACTTT; CDR3 protein: CASSEPMSSYNSPLHF
clone size: many; D gene: -; V gene: TRBV5-1; J gene: TRBJ2-7; CDR3 DNA: TGCGCCAGCAGCTTGGCCCCTATCTACGAGCAGTACTTC; CDR3 protein: CASSLAPIYEQYF
clone size: -; D gene: -; V gene: TRBV24-1; J gene: TRBJ2-1; CDR3 DNA: TGTGCCACCAGTGATGGTCTAGCGTCTAGCTCCTACAATGAGCAGTTCTTC; CDR3 protein: CATSDGLASSSYNEQFF
clone size: -; D gene: -; V gene: TRBV10-3; J gene: TRBJ2-2; CDR3 DNA: TGTGCCATCAGCCCCCTAGGGAACACCGGGGAGCTGTTTTTT; CDR3 protein: CAISPLGNTGELFF
clone size: -; D gene: -; V gene: TRBV24-1; J gene: TRBJ1-4; CDR3 DNA: TGTGCCCATGGGGGTGAAAAACTGTTTTTT; CDR3 protein: CAHGGEKLFF
clone size: -; D gene: -; V gene: TRBV28; J gene: TRBJ2-5; CDR3 DNA: TGTGCCAGCAGTACCACACAGGTGGTAGAGACCCAGTACTTC; CDR3 protein: CASSTTQVVETQYF
clone size: few; D gene: -; V gene: TRBV10-3; J gene: TRBJ2-5; CDR3 DNA: TGTGCCAACGGCGACAGGCGAGAGACCCAGTACTTC; CDR3 protein: CANGDRRETQYF
clone size: few; D gene: -; V gene: TRBV14; J gene: TRBJ2-7; CDR3 DNA: TGTGCCAGCAGCCACCGGGCGATCAGGGACCATTATGGGGAGCAGTACTTC; CDR3 protein: CASSHRAIRDHYGEQYF
clone size: few; D gene: -; V gene: TRBV20-1; J gene: TRBJ2-1; CDR3 DNA: TGCAGTGCTAGTGGTTTCCTAGGGAGCTCCTACAATGAGCAGTTCTTC; CDR3 protein: CSASGFLGSSYNEQFF
clone size: -; D gene: TRBD2; V gene: TRBV24-1; J gene: TRBJ2-3; CDR3 DNA: TGTGCCACCAGTGACGCTAGCGGGGGGGCAGGTGATACGCAGTATTTT; CDR3 protein: CATSDASGGAGDTQYF
clone size: -; D gene: TRBD2; V gene: TRBV6-5; J gene: TRBJ2-7; CDR3 DNA: TGTGCCAGCAGTTACTCCCGTAGCGGGAGTGGGTACGAGCAGTACTTC; CDR3 protein: CASSYSRSGSGYEQYF
clone size: -; D gene: TRBD2; V gene: TRBV7-6; J gene: TRBJ2-5; CDR3 DNA: TGTGCCAGCAGCTTTTATAGCGGGGAAAGTTCCTACAATGAGCAGTACTTC; CDR3 protein: CASSFYSGESSYNEQYF
clone size: -; D gene: -; V gene: TRBV3-1; J gene: TRBJ2-1; CDR3 DNA: TGTGCCAGCAGCCCGCAACAGTTGGCCTACAATGAGCAGTTCTTC; CDR3 protein: CASSPQQLAYNEQFF
clone size: -; D gene: -; V gene: TRBV12-3/TRBV12-4; J gene: TRBJ2-1; CDR3 DNA: TGTGCCAGCAGTTTCTTGCGGGCACCCTACAATGAGCAGTTCTTC; CDR3 protein: CASSFLRAPYNEQFF
clone size: few; D gene: -; V gene: TRBV9; J gene: TRBJ2-7; CDR3 DNA: TGTGCCAGCAGCGTAGCCGGACAGAACTACGAGCAGTACTTC; CDR3 protein: CASSVAGQNYEQYF
clone size: -; D gene: -; V gene: TRBV6-5; J gene: TRBJ1-1; CDR3 DNA: TGTGCCAGCGAGATGGACACTGAAGCTTTCTTT; CDR3 protein: CASEMDTEAFF
clone size: many; D gene: -; V gene: TRBV3-1; J gene: TRBJ2-7; CDR3 DNA: TGTGCCAGCAGCCAAGATTCTACAGTTCCTACCTACGAGCAGTACTTC; CDR3 protein: CASSQDSTVPTYEQYF
clone size: few; D gene: TRBD1; V gene: TRBV12-3/TRBV12-4; J gene: TRBJ1-2; CDR3 DNA: TGTGCCAGCAGACCGACCGGGACAGGGGCTAACTATGGCTACACCTTC; CDR3 protein: CASRPTGTGANYGYTF
clone size: -; D gene: TRBD2; V gene: TRBV5-1; J gene: TRBJ2-3; CDR3 DNA: TGCGCCAGCAGCTTGGTTGCGGGAGTGGGGGCAGATACGCAGTATTTT; CDR3 protein: CASSLVAGVGADTQYF
clone size: few; D gene: TRBD2; V gene: TRBV7-9; J gene: TRBJ2-1; CDR3 DNA: TGTGCCAGCAGCTTAACAGCGGGAGTTTACAATGAGCAGTTCTTC; CDR3 protein: CASSLTAGVYNEQFF
clone size: -; D gene: TRBD2; V gene: TRBV4-1; J gene: TRBJ2-1; CDR3 DNA: TGCGCCAGCAGCCAAATAGCGGGGGGGTACAATGAGCAGTTCTTC; CDR3 protein: CASSQIAGGYNEQFF